These 18 T cell receptor beta chains came from one sample sequenced in a study of T cell responses to AZD1222 COVID-19 vaccine. Data came from immunoSEQ multiplex PCR; TCRdb stores just in-frame clones and leaves some out. Of 170,000 or so clones in the sample, over 75% were seen once. The sample was peripheral blood, taken on day 0 of AZD1222 vaccination. The receptors here all came from an adult in good health.

J is TRBJ1-5 and V is TRBV28; the D gene is possibly TRBD1 (6 bases). The CDR3 length is 12 residues. CDR1 MDHEN and CDR2 SYDVKM come from the germline V gene. The CDR3 DNA follows: TGTGGGGGGGCGTCTGGGAATCAGCCCCAGCATTTT. Translating it yields CGGASGNQPQHF.

The chain carries TRBV3-1 (or the pseudogene TRBV3-2) and TRBJ2-1; tentatively, D is TRBD1 (6 bases). Trimming removed 4 bases from V and 9 bases from J, with 19 bases in between. From germline, CDR1 is LGHDT and CDR2 YNNKEL (reference sequence). The CDR3 spans 15 residues. DNA of the CDR3: TGTGCCAGCAGCCTGCGACAGGCTGGGGGTAGTGAGCAGTTCTTC. Translated, it gives CASSLRQAGGSEQFF.

The V call is TRBV21-1, the J call TRBJ2-7; TRBD2, the D gene given by the table, was not confirmed from the DNA. TRBV21-1 is annotated as a pseudogene. This CDR3 contains 13 residues. The CDR3 coding sequence is TGTGCCAGCGATCGCGGGGGGGCCCACGAGCAGTACTTC. Protein sequence: CASDRGGAHEQYF.

The CDR3: CASSEAGAGANVLTF. CDR3 in DNA: TGTGCCAGCAGCGAGGCGGGGGCCGGGGCCAACGTCCTGACTTTC. The V gene is TRBV3-1 (or the pseudogene TRBV3-2), the J gene TRBJ2-6, with D tentatively TRBD2 (7 bases). Trimming cost V 5 bases and J 4 bases, with 12 bases left between them. CDR1 and CDR2 (germline): LGHDT, YNNKEL (reference sequence). This CDR3 has 15 amino acids.

CDR3 sequence (DNA): TGTGCCAGCAGCAAATACGTCAGGGGACAGGAGCTCACTGAAGCTTTCTTT. Protein sequence: CASSKYVRGQELTEAFF. The chain joins TRBV21-1 to TRBJ1-1; the D call in the table, TRBD1, was not verified against the DNA. TRBV21-1 is annotated as a pseudogene. The CDR3 covers 17 residues.

The rearrangement joins TRBV7-6 to TRBJ2-5, with 7 bases fitting TRBD1. Germline CDR1 reads SGHVS; CDR2 reads FNYEAQ. V shed 5 bases, J shed 1 base, and the junction held 7 bases outside the gene matches. The CDR3 has 15 residues. CDR3: CASSHNDRAQETQYF. The CDR3 coding sequence is TGTGCCAGCAGCCACAACGACAGGGCCCAAGAGACCCAGTACTTC.

The rearrangement links TRBV12-3 or TRBV12-4 to TRBJ2-2; D remains unclear. This CDR3 spans 13 amino acids. Trimming cost V 5 bases and J 7 bases, with 11 bases left between them. CDR3 coding DNA: TGTGCCAGCAGTCAGACCAGGTTCGGGGAGCTGTTTTTT. This codes for CASSQTRFGELFF.

CDR3: CASSGGGQPADGYTF. Written as DNA, the CDR3 is TGTGCCAGCAGTGGGGGAGGGCAGCCAGCAGATGGCTACACCTTC. This chain joins TRBV28 and TRBJ1-2; D may be TRBD1 (5 bases). CDR1 and CDR2 (germline): MDHEN, SYDVKM. The CDR3 consists of 15 residues. V lost 5 bases and J 6 bases, leaving 19 bases between the germline ends.

V and J are TRBV4-2 and TRBJ1-1, with D perhaps matching TRBD1 (5 bases). Trimming removed 5 bases from V and 7 bases from J, with 14 bases in between. The germline CDR1 and CDR2 sequences are LGHNA and YNFKEQ. The CDR3 extends over 13 amino acids. The CDR3 spells CASSTRRGDEAFF. CDR3 nucleotides: TGTGCCAGCAGCACCCGGAGAGGGGATGAAGCTTTCTTT.

This sequence joins TRBV7-2 and TRBJ2-7, with D unresolved. Germline CDR1 reads SGHTA; CDR2 reads FQGNSA. V was clipped by 2 bases and J by 2 bases, with 4 bases between them. The CDR3 extends over 12 amino acids. CDR3 in amino acids: CASSLSAYEQYF. CDR3 in DNA: TGTGCCAGCAGCTTATCAGCCTACGAGCAGTACTTC.

This chain joins TRBV7-8 and TRBJ1-1, with D perhaps TRBD1 (5 bases). The length of the CDR3 is 15 residues. Trimming removed 1 base at V and 0 bases at J, with 9 bases between. Per germline, CDR1 SGHVS and CDR2 FQNEAQ. The CDR3 coding sequence is TGTGCCAGCAGCTTAGAGGGGAGTATGAACACTGAAGCTTTCTTT. Amino acid sequence: CASSLEGSMNTEAFF.

V and J are TRBV6-2 or TRBV6-3 and TRBJ1-1; perhaps TRBD1 as D (6 bases). Trimming stripped 2 bases from V and 1 base from J, with 14 bases between. CDR3 length: 16 residues. From germline, CDR1 is MNHEY and CDR2 SVGEGT. DNA of the CDR3: TGTGCCAGCAGTTACGGGGGGCGCTTCGGGAACACTGAAGCTTTCTTT. This encodes CASSYGGRFGNTEAFF.

The J gene is TRBJ1-2, the V gene TRBV6-5, with unresolved D. The V and J ends lost 6 bases and 5 bases respectively, with 13 bases between them. Per the germline V gene, CDR1 is MNHEY and CDR2 is SVGAGI. The CDR3 consists of 13 residues. The CDR3 DNA follows: TGTGCCAGCAGAGCTACAAACCAGTATGGCTACACCTTC. It is translated as CASRATNQYGYTF.

This clone was counted between two and nine times. V is TRBV4-3 and J is TRBJ2-4; maybe TRBD2 (6 bases). Germline CDR1 is LGHNA and CDR2 is YSLEER. Trimming left V 3 bases short and J 8 bases short, with 17 bases between. The CDR3 has 15 residues. The CDR3 region has the DNA TGCGCCAGCAGCCAGGAGGGACGGAGCCAAGACATTCAGTACTTC. Its protein is CASSQEGRSQDIQYF.

V and J are TRBV5-1 and TRBJ1-1, with TRBD1 as a possible D gene (5 bases). Germline V gene data show CDR1 as SGHRS and CDR2 as YFSETQ. V gave up 4 bases and J gave up 3 bases, with 7 bases separating them. This CDR3 is 12 amino acids long. The DNA of the CDR3 is TGCGCCAGCAGCCGGGGGGACACTGAAGCTTTCTTT. This gives the protein CASSRGDTEAFF.

This clone was seen only once. V is TRBV6-4 and J is TRBJ1-6; the match to TRBD1 covers 10 bases. Germline V gene data show CDR1 as MRHNA and CDR2 as SNTAGT. The CDR3 totals 15 residues. V was clipped by 8 bases and J by 8 bases; unmatched bases: 9. CDR3 sequence reads: CASPTGQGVDSPLHF. DNA of the CDR3: TGTGCCAGCCCCACCGGACAGGGGGTAGATTCACCCCTCCACTTT.

V usage is TRBV14 and J usage is TRBJ2-1; weak D call: TRBD1 (6 bases). This CDR3 comprises 14 residues. Per germline, CDR1 SGHDN and CDR2 FVKESK. V dropped 7 bases and J dropped 6 bases, with 16 bases sitting between them. CDR3 bases: TGTGCCAGCACCCTAGGGACACCGATCAATGAGCAGTTCTTC. It yields the protein CASTLGTPINEQFF.

This chain joins TRBV11-3 and TRBJ2-5, with D perhaps TRBD1 (6 bases). Trimming pared 3 bases from V and 4 bases from J, leaving 12 bases between. In germline, CDR1 is SGHNT, CDR2 YENEEA. The CDR3 contains 14 residues. CDR3 coding DNA: TGTGCCAGCAGCTTTGGGGGCGCGGGAGAGACCCAGTACTTC. This translates into CASSFGGAGETQYF.